The clone carrying this T cell receptor beta chain was seen a handful of times. At the DNA level, this CDR3 is encoded by other sequences in the same sample as well. The entry originates in a study of blood T cell repertoires in COVID-19. The CDR3 is 14 amino acids. Germline V gene data show CDR1 as PRHDT and CDR2 as FYEKMQ (reference sequence). V lost 3 bases, J lost 1 base, and 2 bases stayed unmatched. The method was immunoSEQ multiplex PCR; TCRdb's version includes in-frame clones alone and lacks a portion of them. This sample has tens of thousands of clones, with 85% to 90% found just once. Sequencing was carried out using peripheral blood. The chain is built from TRBV13 and TRBJ1-1, with 7 bases fitting TRBD1. This TCR came from an older woman with COVID-19, enrolled during active disease. CDR3 DNA: TGTGCCAGCAGCTTGGACAGGAGGAACACTGAAGCTTTCTTT. Translating gives CASSLDRRNTEAFF.